A single sample gave rise to the 9 T cell receptor beta chains below, sequenced in a study of post-analysis software for immune sequencing data. Study results and caveats: Roughly 5 TRBV segments were significantly more frequent in patients than in controls. TRBV5-6, TRBV5-1 and TRBV20-1 were among these segments.

Their target antigens are unknown. cDNA libraries for TCR beta contained unique molecular identifiers. TCRdb fed the PCR reads into MiXCR, producing one record per CDR3 protein. This sample yields some 260,000 distinct CDR3 sequences, of which 35% to 40% are seen a single time; 4% to 6% belongs to the top ten. Sequencing was done on a sample of blood. These TCRs come from a girl between 10 and 17 years old with multiple sclerosis.

This clonotype came up many times. The chain recombines TRBV9 with TRBJ2-4; unclear D gene. Deletions cut 0 bases from V and 1 base from J, with 17 bases between. Germline CDR1 is SGDLS and CDR2 is YYNGEE. This CDR3 comprises 18 residues. Written as DNA, the CDR3 is TGTGCCAGCAGCGTAGCTACTGTCCTCATCGGGGCCAAAAACATTCAGTACTTC. It codes for CASSVATVLIGAKNIQYF. Combining the CDR3 with reference TRBV9 and TRBJ2-4 gives the whole variable domain DSGVTQTPKHLITATGQRVTLRCSPRSGDLSVYWYQQSLDQGLQFLIQYYNGEERAKGNILERFSAQQFPDLHSELNLSSLELGDSALYFCASSVATVLIGAKNIQYFGAGTRLSVL.

This clonotype was seen repeatedly, ten times or more. The genes are TRBV20-1 and TRBJ2-7; TRBD2 aligns across 7 bases. In germline, CDR1 is DFQATT, CDR2 SNEGSKA (reference sequence). The CDR3 length is 15 residues. Germline trimming cut 6 bases from V and 4 bases from J; bases unmatched to any gene: 15. The CDR3: CSASPWAGESYEQYF. In nucleotides, the CDR3 is TGCAGTGCCTCCCCCTGGGCGGGAGAGTCTTACGAGCAGTACTTC.

With regard to this clonotype: A much larger clonotype is one base distant, so this may be a read error. The chain links TRBV21-1 to TRBJ2-5. TRBV21-1 is described as a pseudogene. This CDR3 is 16 amino acids long. The CDR3: CASSKDVGRTQETQYF. As DNA, the CDR3 is TGTGCCAGCAGCAAAGATGTCGGACGGACGCAAGAGACCCAGTACTTC.

In this sample, this clonotype turned up a few times. A much larger clone differs by one base, so this may be a read error. The genes are TRBV29-1 and TRBJ2-6, with 10 positions matching TRBD2. Germline values: CDR1 SQVTM, CDR2 ANQGSEA. The CDR3 contains 18 residues. The CDR3 here is CSVRLGLAAEAGANVPTF. CDR3 bases: TGCAGCGTCCGCCTCGGACTAGCGGCAGAGGCTGGGGCCAACGTCCCGACTTTC. Variable domain in full (rest from reference TRBV29-1 and TRBJ2-6): SAVISQKPSRDICQRGTSLTIQCQVDSQVTMMFWYRQQPGQSLTLIATANQGSEATYESGFVIDKFPISRPNLTFSTLTVSNMSPEDSSIYLCSVRLGLAAEAGANVPTFGAGSRLTVL.

The CDR3 nucleotides read TGTGCCAGCAGTCCTTCCGGGACAATTGGCTACACCTTC. It translates to CASSPSGTIGYTF. V and J are TRBV27 and TRBJ1-2; the D gene is possibly TRBD1 (6 bases). The CDR3 has 13 amino acids. The V gene lost 5 bases and the J gene lost 7 bases, with 14 bases spanning the gap. From germline, CDR1 is MNHEY and CDR2 SMNVEV (reference sequence).

This clonotype was observed at least ten times. The V gene is TRBV6-1, the J gene TRBJ2-5; D is ambiguous. CDR1 is MNHNS and CDR2 is SASEGT in the germline V gene. The V end was cut by 4 bases, the J end by 3 bases, with 9 bases between. The CDR3 extends over 13 amino acids. Written as DNA, the CDR3 is TGTGCCAGCAGTGGAACTGACGAAGAGACCCAGTACTTC. As protein: CASSGTDEETQYF.

The gene calls are TRBV3-1 and TRBJ1-1, with D maybe TRBD1 (6 bases). CDR3 length: 14 residues. In germline, CDR1 is LGHDT, CDR2 YNNKEL (reference sequence). Trimming took 3 bases from V and 5 from J, leaving 13 bases between them. The CDR3 spells CASSQTGTRTEAFF. CDR3 DNA: TGTGCCAGCAGCCAGACAGGTACGAGAACTGAAGCTTTCTTT. The whole variable domain, remainder taken from reference TRBV3-1 and TRBJ1-1, is DTAVSQTPKYLVTQMGNDKSIKCEQNLGHDTMYWYKQDSKKFLKIMFSYNNKELIINETVPNRFSPKSPDKAHLNLHINSLELGDSAVYFCASSQTGTRTEAFFGQGTRLTVV.

Note on this clonotype: A much larger clone lies a single base off, so this may be a read error. The J gene is TRBJ1-2, the V gene TRBV28; D may be TRBD1 (5 bases). CDR3 size: 13 residues. V gave up 9 bases and J gave up 4 bases, with 15 bases separating them. Per germline, CDR1 MDHEN and CDR2 SYDVKM. CDR3 in DNA: TGTGCCAGTTTAATGACAGCTGTCTATGGCTACACCTTC. It specifies CASLMTAVYGYTF.

This clonotype was seen a handful of times. At one end, the junction sequence differs from germline, possibly due to a read error. The gene calls are TRBV15 and TRBJ2-7; D perhaps matches TRBD2 (6 bases). The CDR3 extends over 14 amino acids. CDR1 LNHNV and CDR2 YYDKDF come from the germline V gene (reference sequence). The CDR3 nucleotides read TGTGCCACCAGCAGAGATGGACGTTGGGAGGAGCCGTACTTC. Amino acid sequence: CATSRDGRWEEPYF.